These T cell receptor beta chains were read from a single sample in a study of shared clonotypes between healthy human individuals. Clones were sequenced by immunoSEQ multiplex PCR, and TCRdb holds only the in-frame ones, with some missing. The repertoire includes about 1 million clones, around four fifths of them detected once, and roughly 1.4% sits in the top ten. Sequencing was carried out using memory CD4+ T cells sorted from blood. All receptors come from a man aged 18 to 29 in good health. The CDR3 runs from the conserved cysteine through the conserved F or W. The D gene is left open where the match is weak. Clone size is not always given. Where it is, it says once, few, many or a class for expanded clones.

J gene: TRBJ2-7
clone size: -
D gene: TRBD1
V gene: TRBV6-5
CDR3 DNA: TGTGCCAGCAGCCCCGGGACAGGGGTCGCCGGGCAGTACTTC
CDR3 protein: CASSPGTGVAGQYF

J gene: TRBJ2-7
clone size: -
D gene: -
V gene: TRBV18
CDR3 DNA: TGTGCCAGCTCACCACCCGCAGGTTTTAGCTCCTACGAGCAGTACTTC
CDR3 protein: CASSPPAGFSSYEQYF

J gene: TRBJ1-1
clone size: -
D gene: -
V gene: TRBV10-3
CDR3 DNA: TGTGCCATCAGTGCGGGACAAACTAACACTGAAGCTTTCTTT
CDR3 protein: CAISAGQTNTEAFF

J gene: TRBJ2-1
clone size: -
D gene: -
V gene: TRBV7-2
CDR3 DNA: TGTGCCAGCAGCTTAGTATACAATGAGCAGTTCTTC
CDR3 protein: CASSLVYNEQFF

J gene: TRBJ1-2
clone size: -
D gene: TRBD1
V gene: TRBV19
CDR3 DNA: TGTGCCAGTGCCCCCCCAGGGGGTCTCTATGGCTACACCTTC
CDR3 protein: CASAPPGGLYGYTF

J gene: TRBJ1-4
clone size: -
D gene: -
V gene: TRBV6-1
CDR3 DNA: TGTGCCACCCGGAGGGAGACTACTAATGAAAAACTGTTTTTT
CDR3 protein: CATRRETTNEKLFF

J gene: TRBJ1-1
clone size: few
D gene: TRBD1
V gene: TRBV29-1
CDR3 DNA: TGCAGCGCAAGACAGGGGGACTCTTTCTTT
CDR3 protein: CSARQGDSFF

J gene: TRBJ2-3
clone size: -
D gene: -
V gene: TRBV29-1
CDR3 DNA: TGCAGCGTTCTTCCAGATACGCAGTATTTT
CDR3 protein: CSVLPDTQYF

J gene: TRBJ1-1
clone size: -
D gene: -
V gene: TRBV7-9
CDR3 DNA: TGTGCCAGCAGCTTAGGCAGGGAGGGTGAAGCTTTCTTT
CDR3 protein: CASSLGREGEAFF

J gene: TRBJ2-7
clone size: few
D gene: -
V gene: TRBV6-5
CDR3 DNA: TGTGCCAGCAGTTATGGGCAGACCTACGAGCAGTACTTC
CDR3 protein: CASSYGQTYEQYF

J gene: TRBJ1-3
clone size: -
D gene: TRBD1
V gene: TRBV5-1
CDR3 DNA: TGCGCCAGCAGCCAGGGACAGCAATTTCGCTCTGGAAACACCATATATTTT
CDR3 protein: CASSQGQQFRSGNTIYF

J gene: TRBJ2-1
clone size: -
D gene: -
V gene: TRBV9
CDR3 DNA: TGTGCCAGCAGCGTTAATGCCTACAATGAGCAGTTCTTC
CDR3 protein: CASSVNAYNEQFF

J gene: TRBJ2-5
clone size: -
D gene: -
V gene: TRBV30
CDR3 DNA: TGTGCCTGGAGTGGTAGTGGGACTCAGTACTTC
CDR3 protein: CAWSGSGTQYF

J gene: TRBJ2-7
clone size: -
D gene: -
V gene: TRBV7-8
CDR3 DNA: TGTGCCAGCAGCTCTATCTTAGGGGGCGAGCAGTACTTC
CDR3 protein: CASSSILGGEQYF

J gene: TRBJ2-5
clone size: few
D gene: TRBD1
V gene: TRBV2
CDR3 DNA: TGTGCCAGCAGGGTTGACAGGGGGCCGCAAGAGACCCAGTACTTC
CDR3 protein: CASRVDRGPQETQYF

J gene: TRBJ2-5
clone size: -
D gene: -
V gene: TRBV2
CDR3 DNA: TGTGCCAGCAGTGAAGGAACTAGCAGCCAAGAGACCCAGTACTTC
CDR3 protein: CASSEGTSSQETQYF

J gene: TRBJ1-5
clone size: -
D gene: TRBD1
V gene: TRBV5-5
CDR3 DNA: TGTGCCAGCAGCTTGGAGGGACAGGGGAGTCAGCCCCAGCATTTT
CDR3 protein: CASSLEGQGSQPQHF

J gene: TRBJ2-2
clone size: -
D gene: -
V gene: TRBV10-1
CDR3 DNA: TGCGCCAGCAGGGGGGCGAACACCGGGGAGCTGTTTTTT
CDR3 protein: CASRGANTGELFF

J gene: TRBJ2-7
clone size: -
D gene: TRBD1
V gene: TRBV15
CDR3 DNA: TGTGCCACCAGCAGACCGGGACAGGGGGCGCGCTACGAGCAGTACTTC
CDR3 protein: CATSRPGQGARYEQYF

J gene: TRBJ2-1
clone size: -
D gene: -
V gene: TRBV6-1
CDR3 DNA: TGTGCCAGCAGTGAAAGGACAGATAGTGAGCAGTTCTTC
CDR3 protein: CASSERTDSEQFF

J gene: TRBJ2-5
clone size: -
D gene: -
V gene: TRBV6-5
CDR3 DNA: TGTGCCAGCAGTTACTCTCGGCAGGGGTGGGAGACCCAGTACTTC
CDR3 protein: CASSYSRQGWETQYF

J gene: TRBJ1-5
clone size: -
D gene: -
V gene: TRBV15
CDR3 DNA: TGTGCCACCAGCAGAGAGGCGGGGGTGTTGGTTCAGCCCCAGCATTTT
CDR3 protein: CATSREAGVLVQPQHF

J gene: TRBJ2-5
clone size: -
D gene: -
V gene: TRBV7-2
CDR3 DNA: TGTGCCAGCAGCTTAGAGGCCGGACGGGGGGAGACCCAGTACTTC
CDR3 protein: CASSLEAGRGETQYF

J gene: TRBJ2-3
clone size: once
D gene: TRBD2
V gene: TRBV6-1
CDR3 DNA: TGTGCCAGCCAGCTTTCGGGGGGGGGCACAGATACGCAGTATTTT
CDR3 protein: CASQLSGGGTDTQYF

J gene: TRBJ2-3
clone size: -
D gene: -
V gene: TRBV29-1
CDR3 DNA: TGCAGCGTTGAGCCGTCGGGAAGGGGAAGCACAGATACGCAGTATTTT
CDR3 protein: CSVEPSGRGSTDTQYF

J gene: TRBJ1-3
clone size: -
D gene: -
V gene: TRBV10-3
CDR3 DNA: TGTGCCAGCGAGTCGGGGGGCAGTGGAAACACCATATATTTT
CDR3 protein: CASESGGSGNTIYF

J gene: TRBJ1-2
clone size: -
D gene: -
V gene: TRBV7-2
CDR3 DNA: TGTGCCAGCAGCTTAGCTACCGGGGAATACGGCTACACCTTC
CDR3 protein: CASSLATGEYGYTF